This TCR beta chain was identified during a study of T cells after yellow fever vaccination. Study-level results: Once the booster was given, most primary-vaccination clones reappeared, at more than 95% for CD4 and more than 85% for CD8. The appearance of a small share of clonotypes in both CD4 and CD8 compartments was observed.

The CDR3 contains 13 residues. The V gene lost 1 base and the J gene lost 5 bases, with 8 bases spanning the gap. The germline V gene has CDR1 SGHTA and CDR2 FQGNSA. This clonotype was seen a handful of times. Its target is not known. For TCR, cDNA came from 5'RACE template switching, which added a universal primer site and UMIs. One entry per CDR3 protein, called by TCRdb with MiXCR from the 5' RACE reads. Of fewer than 650,000 distinct CDR3 sequences in the sample, 21% were seen once. The sequencing here drew on PBMCs, taken 21 days after the first yellow fever vaccination. V gene TRBV7-2 combines with J gene TRBJ2-5; D is ambiguous. This receptor was taken from a man between 18 and 35 years old who received the YFV17D yellow fever vaccine. Written as DNA, the CDR3 is TGTGCCAGCAGCTTAGTCGTCCGTGAGACCCAGTACTTC. Protein: CASSLVVRETQYF.